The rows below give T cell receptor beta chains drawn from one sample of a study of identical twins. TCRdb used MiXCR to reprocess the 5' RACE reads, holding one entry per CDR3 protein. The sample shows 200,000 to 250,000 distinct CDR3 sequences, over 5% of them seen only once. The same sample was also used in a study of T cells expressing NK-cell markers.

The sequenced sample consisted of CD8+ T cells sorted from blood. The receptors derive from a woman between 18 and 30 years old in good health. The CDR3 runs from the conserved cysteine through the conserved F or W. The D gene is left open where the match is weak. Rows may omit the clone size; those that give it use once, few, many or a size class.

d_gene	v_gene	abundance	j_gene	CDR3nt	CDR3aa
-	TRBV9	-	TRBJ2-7	TGTGCCAGCAGCGTAGAACCGTCCACGGCCTACGAGCAGTACTTC	CASSVEPSTAYEQYF
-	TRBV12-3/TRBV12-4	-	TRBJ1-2	TGTGCCAGCAGTTTGACGAGACCCTATGGCTACACCTTC	CASSLTRPYGYTF
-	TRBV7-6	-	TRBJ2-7	TGTGCCAGCAGCTTAAAGGAATCCTACGAGCAGTACTTC	CASSLKESYEQYF
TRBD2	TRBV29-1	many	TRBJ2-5	TGCAGCGTTTTAGGACTAGCAGGTCGAGAGACCCAGTACTTC	CSVLGLAGRETQYF
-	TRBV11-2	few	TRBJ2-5	TGTGCCAGCACCGAGGGGTGGGGCGTCCGGGAGACCCAGTACTTC	CASTEGWGVRETQYF
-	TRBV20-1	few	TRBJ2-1	TGCAGTGCTTCAGGAGGGAATGAGCAGTTCTTC	CSASGGNEQFF
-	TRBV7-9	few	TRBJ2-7	TGTGCCAGCACCGCCGAGGGGTCCTACGAGCAGTACTTC	CASTAEGSYEQYF
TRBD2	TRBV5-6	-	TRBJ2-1	TGTGCCAGCAGCTTGGAACTAGCGGGGGGAGGTGAGCAGTTCTTC	CASSLELAGGGEQFF
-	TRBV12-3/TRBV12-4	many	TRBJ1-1	TGTGCCAGCAGTCCTATCGGACGTAAAGATCTGAACACTGAAGCTTTCTTT	CASSPIGRKDLNTEAFF
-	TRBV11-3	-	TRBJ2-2	TGTGCCAGCAGCATTGGGGTTACGAACACCGGGGAGCTGTTTTTT	CASSIGVTNTGELFF
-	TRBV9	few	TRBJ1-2	TGTGCCAGCAGCGTCAACCAGCACTGGAGCGGTGGCTACACCTTC	CASSVNQHWSGGYTF
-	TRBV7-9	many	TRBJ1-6	TGTGCCAGCAGCTTAGTGATAGGGCCGCCGCGGGATTCACCCCTCCACTTT	CASSLVIGPPRDSPLHF
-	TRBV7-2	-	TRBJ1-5	TGTGCCAGCAGCCGGACGCACCATAGCAATCAGCCCCAGCATTTT	CASSRTHHSNQPQHF
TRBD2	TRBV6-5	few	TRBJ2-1	TGTGCCAGCAGTTACTCGGGGCTAGCGGAAAGTAATGAGCAGTTCTTC	CASSYSGLAESNEQFF
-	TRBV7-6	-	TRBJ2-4	TGTGCCAGCAGCTTAGGGGGGACATTAAACATTCAGTACTTC	CASSLGGTLNIQYF
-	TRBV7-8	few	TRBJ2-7	TGTGCCAGCAGCTCCGGGGGGCCGGCCTTCTCCTACGAGCAGTACTTC	CASSSGGPAFSYEQYF
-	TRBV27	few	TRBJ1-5	TGTGCCAGCAGTTTACAGACACCCATAAAGGGCCAGCCCCAGCATTTT	CASSLQTPIKGQPQHF
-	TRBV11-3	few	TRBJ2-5	TGTGCCAGCAGCTCAACAGGCCGCCAAGAGACCCAGTACTTC	CASSSTGRQETQYF
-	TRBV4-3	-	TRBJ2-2	TGCGCCAGCAGCCAAGATCGTCTCGGCAGACGGGCCGGGGAGCTGTTTTTT	CASSQDRLGRRAGELFF
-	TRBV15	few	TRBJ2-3	TGTGCCACCAGCAGAGGACTAGTGGGAGTTTCGGGCACAGATACGCAGTATTTT	CATSRGLVGVSGTDTQYF
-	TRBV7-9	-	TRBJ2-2	TGTGCCAGCAGCCACAGGGTGGCGGCGAACACCGGGGAGCTGTTTTTT	CASSHRVAANTGELFF
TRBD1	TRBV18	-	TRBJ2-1	TGTGCCAGCTCACCAGGACAGGACCAATACAATGAGCAGTTCTTC	CASSPGQDQYNEQFF
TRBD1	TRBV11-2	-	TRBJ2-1	TGTGCCAGCAGCCCCCCCGGGACAGGGGTGTCGGAGCAGTTCTTC	CASSPPGTGVSEQFF
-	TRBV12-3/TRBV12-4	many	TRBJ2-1	TGTGCCAGCAGTACAATAGTATATAATGAGCAGTTCTTC	CASSTIVYNEQFF
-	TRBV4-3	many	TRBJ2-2	TGCGCCAGCAGCCAAGTGGCAAGAGGCGTGGAGCTGTTTTTT	CASSQVARGVELFF
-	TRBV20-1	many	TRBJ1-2	TGCAGTGCTAGAGATTTTGGGTCGTACTATGGCTACACCTTC	CSARDFGSYYGYTF
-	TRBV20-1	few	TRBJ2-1	TGCAGTGCTAACCCTTTGGGGGCAGGCAATGAGCAGTTCTTC	CSANPLGAGNEQFF
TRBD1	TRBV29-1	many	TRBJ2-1	TGCAGCGTTACAGGGGTCATGCCCTACAATGAGCAGTTCTTC	CSVTGVMPYNEQFF
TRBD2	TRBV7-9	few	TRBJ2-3	TGTGCCAGCAGCTTAGCCGCGGGGGGAAATACAGATACGCAGTATTTT	CASSLAAGGNTDTQYF
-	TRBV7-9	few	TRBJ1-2	TGTGCCAGCAGCTTAGATAACAGGGCAATTTATGGCTACACCTTC	CASSLDNRAIYGYTF
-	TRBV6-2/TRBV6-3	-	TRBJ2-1	TGTGCCAGCAGTTACCGAGGGTCGTACTACAATGAGCAGTTCTTC	CASSYRGSYYNEQFF
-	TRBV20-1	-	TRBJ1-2	TGCAGTGCTAGAGGAGCGGGCTACACCTTC	CSARGAGYTF
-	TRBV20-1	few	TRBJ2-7	TGCAGTGCTAGCCATAGTAGCGGAACCTCCTACGAGCAGTACTTC	CSASHSSGTSYEQYF
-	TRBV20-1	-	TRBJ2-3	TGCAGTGCTAGCTCCTACGCAACTAGCACAGATACGCAGTATTTT	CSASSYATSTDTQYF
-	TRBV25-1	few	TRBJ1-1	TGTGCCAGCAGTGAATTGGTAGAACACCCAGAGAACACTGAAGCTTTCTTT	CASSELVEHPENTEAFF
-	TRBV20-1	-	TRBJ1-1	TGCAGTGCTAGAGATCGGCGACATGTTGAAGCTTTCTTT	CSARDRRHVEAFF
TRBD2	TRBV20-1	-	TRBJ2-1	TGCAGTGCTAGTCTGCTAGCGGGGTACAATGAGCAGTTCTTC	CSASLLAGYNEQFF
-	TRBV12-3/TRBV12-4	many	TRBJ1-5	TGTGCCAGCAGTTTCGGGGTAAACAATCAGCCCCAGCATTTT	CASSFGVNNQPQHF
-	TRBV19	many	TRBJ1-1	TGTGCCAGTAGTATAGATGTGGGGACTGAAGCTTTCTTT	CASSIDVGTEAFF
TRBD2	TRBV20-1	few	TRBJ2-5	TGCACCACCGGGCGGGGGGCCCCCCGAGAGACCCAGTACTTC	CTTGRGAPRETQYF
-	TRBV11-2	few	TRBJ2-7	TGTGCCAGCAGCGCCGAGGCGGGGAGACCCTACGAGCAGTACTTC	CASSAEAGRPYEQYF
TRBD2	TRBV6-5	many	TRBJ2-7	TGTGCCAGCAGTTCAGCTAGCGGGAGCTCCTACGAGCAGTACTTC	CASSSASGSSYEQYF
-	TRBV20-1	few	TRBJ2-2	TGCAGTGCTAGAGATCCCGACGGGACCGGCGGGGAGCTGTTTTTT	CSARDPDGTGGELFF
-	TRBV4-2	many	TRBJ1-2	TGTGCCAGCAGCCAAGGCGAGGGGAGACAACTTGGCTACACCTTC	CASSQGEGRQLGYTF
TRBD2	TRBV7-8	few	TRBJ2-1	TGTGCCAGCAGCTTAGAAGGCGCCGGAGCGGGAGTGTACAATGAGCAGTTCTTC	CASSLEGAGAGVYNEQFF
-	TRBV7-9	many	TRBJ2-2	TGTGCCAGCAGCCCATATGGTCAGGGGCCCGCCGGGGAGCTGTTTTTT	CASSPYGQGPAGELFF
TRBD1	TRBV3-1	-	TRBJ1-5	TGTGCCAGCAGCCACTCCGGGGACAGGGTAAATCAGCCCCAGCATTTT	CASSHSGDRVNQPQHF
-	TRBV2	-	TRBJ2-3	TGTGCCAGCACTTTAGGAACGGCCCCCGAGCAGTATTTT	CASTLGTAPEQYF
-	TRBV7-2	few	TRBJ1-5	TGTGCCAGCACCTCTGGGACGGCTCAGCCCCAGCATTTT	CASTSGTAQPQHF
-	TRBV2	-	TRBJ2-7	TGTGCCAGCGGGCGCGAGCAGTACTTC	CASGREQYF